What follows are 6 T cell receptor beta chains derived from one specimen sequenced in a study of blood T cells in healthy people across ages. Combining a sample-barcoded 5' primer with a J-beta primer mix, a second PCR ran for roughly 6 to 11 cycles. TCRdb ran MiXCR on the 5' RACE reads and lists one entry per CDR3 protein. The repertoire includes fewer than 1.5 million distinct CDR3 sequences, roughly 45% of them detected once, and 7% to 9.5% sits in the top ten. What was sequenced was blood. All receptors derive from a woman aged 18-35 years in good health.

The rearrangement links TRBV28 to TRBJ2-1; 8 bases align to TRBD2. The CDR3 has 15 residues. V shed 5 bases and J 6 bases; nucleotides not matched to a gene: 9. Germline V gene sequence: CDR1 MDHEN, CDR2 SYDVKM. The CDR3 sequence: CASSRAGVTRNEQFF. The CDR3, as DNA: TGTGCCAGCAGTCGAGCGGGGGTTACGCGCAATGAGCAGTTCTTC.

The chain couples TRBV29-1 to TRBJ1-2; D uncertain. Deletions cut 1 base from V and 0 bases from J, with 9 bases between. The CDR3 totals 14 residues. Germline CDR1 reads SQVTM; CDR2 reads ANQGSEA. CDR3 DNA: TGCAGCGTTGAAGGGAACACAGCTAACTATGGCTACACCTTC. Residues: CSVEGNTANYGYTF.

The V call is TRBV2, the J call TRBJ2-2; 9 positions match TRBD1. The CDR3 sequence is 16 residues long. The germline CDR1 and CDR2 sequences are SNHLY and FYNNEI. The V gene end was trimmed by 7 bases and the J gene end by 3 bases; junction bases not matched to a gene: 9. Here the CDR3 DNA reads TGTGCCAGCACACTTACAGGGGGCCGGTACACCGGGGAGCTGTTTTTT. It codes for CASTLTGGRYTGELFF. Supplemented by reference TRBV2 and TRBJ2-2, the full variable domain reads EPEVTQTPSHQVTQMGQEVILRCVPISNHLYFYWYRQILGQKVEFLVSFYNNEISEKSEIFDDQFSVERPDGSNFTLKIRSTKLEDSAMYFCASTLTGGRYTGELFFGEGSRLTVL.

This clonotype was seen only a few times. This chain connects TRBV20-1 to TRBJ2-3; 9 bases map to TRBD2. The germline CDR1 and CDR2 sequences are DFQATT and SNEGSKA (reference sequence). Unmatched junction bases numbered 11, after V lost 7 bases and J lost 6 bases. The CDR3 contains 14 residues. CDR3 amino acids: CSGVTSGGADTQYF. CDR3 sequence (DNA): TGCAGTGGGGTGACTAGCGGCGGGGCCGATACGCAGTATTTT.

The J gene is TRBJ1-2, the V gene TRBV12-3 or TRBV12-4; D is ambiguous. This CDR3 has 14 amino acids. The V end lost 6 bases, the J end lost 5 bases, and 16 bases lay between the germline ends. The CDR3 nucleotides read TGTGCCAGCAGCCCCCTGAGGAGAGGGTATGGCTACACCTTC. As protein: CASSPLRRGYGYTF.

This clonotype came up a few times. The gene calls are TRBV28 and TRBJ1-2; 7 bases match TRBD1. The germline CDR1 and CDR2 sequences are MDHEN and SYDVKM. Trimming took 3 bases from V and 8 from J; bases not matched to a gene: 12. The CDR3 is 15 amino acids. CDR3 nucleotides: TGTGCCAGCAGTTTTCCCCCCCCGGACAGGCCAGGCTACACCTTC. Translated, it gives CASSFPPPDRPGYTF.